This TCR beta chain was identified in a study of T cells after posttransplantation cyclophosphamide. General study points: TRB clonality was highly associated with recipient CMV seropositivity and reactivation.

The method was immunoSEQ multiplex PCR; TCRdb's version includes in-frame clones alone and lacks a portion of them. The sample includes roughly 20,000 clones, 95% to 98% seen only once; the top ten take roughly 0.15%. The V end was cut by 7 bases, the J end by 0 bases, with 25 bases between. The CDR3 length is 19 residues. CDR1 KGHSH and CDR2 LQKENI come from the germline V gene. With regard to this clone: Its antigen is still unknown.

The naive gate required viable CD3+CD4+ or CD3+CD8+ cells with CCR7+CD45RA+CD45RO-CD95-CD27+CD28+ phenotype. The chain joins TRBV18 to TRBJ1-3; D is perhaps TRBD1 (5 bases). The sequenced sample was naive CD4+ T cells sorted from PBMCs. The receptor was isolated from a man between 35 and 55 years old in good health, CMV-negative, and a related stem cell transplant donor. CDR3 in amino acids: CASFFDSLSTVSSGNTIYF. The CDR3 nucleotides read TGTGCCAGCTTCTTCGACAGTTTATCGACCGTAAGCTCTGGAAACACCATATATTTT.